The TCR beta chain under discussion was sequenced for a study of T cell changes during pregnancy in multiple sclerosis. The data were produced by immunoSEQ multiplex PCR, yet TCRdb's version contains in-frame clones alone and is incomplete. This sample has fewer than 140,000 clones, with 92% found just once. The sequenced sample was peripheral blood, obtained after pregnancy. The clonotype was recovered from a female donor with multiple sclerosis, enrolled in a pregnancy study.

In nucleotides, the CDR3 is TGCGCCAGCAGCCAAGATCTCAGCGAGGTCTACAATGAGCAGTTCTTC. Translation: CASSQDLSEVYNEQFF. The J gene is TRBJ2-1, the V gene TRBV4-1; D remains unclear. V lost 0 bases and J 3 bases, leaving 12 bases between the germline ends. Germline V gives CDR1 MGHRA, CDR2 YSYEKL. CDR3 length: 16 residues.